The present T cell receptor (beta chain) was sequenced within a study of T-cell memory formation after mild COVID-19. This clonotype showed up just once. TCRdb used MiXCR to reprocess the 5' RACE reads, holding one entry per CDR3 protein. The table shows fewer than 450,000 distinct CDR3 sequences, with approximately 25% occurring only once. Input material: PBMCs or a T cell subset sorted from them (not recorded which). This sequence was found in an adult woman who had mild COVID-19 (a few samples of this study predate the infection). Cell type and time point are not known.

CDR3 bases: TGTGCCAGCAGCCCGGGTTTGGGCGGGAGGTCCTACAATGAGCAGTTCTTC. This codes for CASSPGLGGRSYNEQFF. The chain recombines TRBV11-3 with TRBJ2-1, with TRBD2 identical over 8 bases. The CDR3 spans 17 residues. Trimming cost V 5 bases and J 1 base; bases outside gene matches: 10. Germline CDR1 reads SGHNT; CDR2 reads YENEEA.